The 2 T cell receptor beta chains reported below all come from one sample, sequenced in a study of blood T cells in healthy people across ages. Through a sample-barcoded 5' primer and a J-beta primer mix, a second PCR was run for roughly 6 to 11 cycles. One entry per CDR3 protein results from TCRdb running MiXCR on the 5' RACE reads. The sample lists some 710,000 distinct CDR3 sequences; 22% were seen once. The material sequenced was blood. The receptors were gathered from a man aged 65 to 79 in good health.

This clonotype was observed a handful of times. This chain joins TRBV29-1 and TRBJ2-5; no firm D call. The end of the DNA fits TRBJ2-1 better, so the J call may be wrong. This CDR3 has 11 amino acids. Germline values: CDR1 SQVTM, CDR2 ANQGSEA. Here the CDR3 DNA reads TGCAGCGTTGCTTTGCAGGATGAGCAGTTCTTC. Translated: CSVALQDEQFF.

The V and J genes are TRBV7-9 and TRBJ1-1; D not certain. The CDR3 contains 13 residues. Germline V lookup: CDR1 SEHNR, CDR2 FQNEAQ (reference sequence). The V end was cut by 1 base, the J end by 4 bases, with 7 bases between. CDR3 sequence reads: CASSLGMGTEAFF. The CDR3 nucleotides read TGTGCCAGCAGCTTAGGGATGGGCACTGAAGCTTTCTTT.